This T cell receptor beta chain was captured in a study of siplizumab effects on memory and regulatory T cells. Study results and limitations: Confirmation that proliferating Tregs from siplizumab cultures had suppressive function was not obtained. The average Treg-derived proportion among mappable alloreactive CD4+ clones was about 70% with siplizumab versus 25% to 30% in controls. Solely a minor proportion of alloreactive clones could be assigned to unstimulated subsets.

In the case of this clone: Its antigen is unidentified.

Trimming cost V 0 bases and J 3 bases, with 8 bases left between them. Germline loops: CDR1 PRHDT, CDR2 FYEKMQ (reference sequence). This CDR3 spans 14 amino acids. Per sample, the assay covered about 9.5 x 10^4 TCR templates. Only in-frame clones appear in the TCRdb table, and some are missing; sequencing was by immunoSEQ multiplex PCR. The profile shows about 110,000 clones, 92% of them singletons. The chain joins TRBV13 to TRBJ2-5; D uncertain. The sequencing sample was made of CD4+ T cells sorted from blood. The TCR was taken from a human donor in good health. CDR3 DNA sequence: TGTGCCAGCAGCTTAGGCCTGGCGGAAGAGACCCAGTACTTC. This sequence encodes CASSLGLAEETQYF. Full variable domain (rest looked up from reference TRBV13 and TRBJ2-5): AAGVIQSPRHLIKEKRETATLKCYPIPRHDTVYWYQQGPGQDPQFLISFYEKMQSDKGSIPDRFSAQQFSDYHSELNMSSLELGDSALYFCASSLGLAEETQYFGPGTRLLVL.